Listed below are T cell receptor beta chains from one sample, sequenced in a study of shared clonotypes between healthy human individuals. Measured with immunoSEQ multiplex PCR; TCRdb has only the in-frame clones, and not every one. The data show approximately 1.5 million clones, about 98.5% seen once. Source material: naive CD4+ T cells sorted from blood. The receptors here all came from a man aged 25 to 40 in good health. CDR3s include the opening cysteine and the closing phenylalanine or tryptophan. Each record gives: clone size, J gene, D gene, V gene, CDR3 DNA, CDR3 protein. The D gene is left open where the match is weak. Only some rows state a clone size, as once, few, many or a class for expanded clones.

abundance: -
j_gene: TRBJ1-5
d_gene: TRBD1
v_gene: TRBV7-8
CDR3nt: TGTGCCAGCAGCCCGGACAGGGAACAGCCCCAGCATTTT
CDR3aa: CASSPDREQPQHF

abundance: -
j_gene: TRBJ2-2
d_gene: -
v_gene: TRBV5-1
CDR3nt: TGCGCCAGCAGTTCGGAGGGTTTGACCGGGGAGCTGTTTTTT
CDR3aa: CASSSEGLTGELFF

abundance: -
j_gene: TRBJ2-1
d_gene: -
v_gene: TRBV6-5
CDR3nt: TGTGCCAGCACCCCGGACAGACTTTACAATGAGCAGTTCTTC
CDR3aa: CASTPDRLYNEQFF

abundance: -
j_gene: TRBJ2-3
d_gene: -
v_gene: TRBV6-6
CDR3nt: TGTGCCAGCAGTTACTCGGAGGGTAGCACAGATACGCAGTATTTT
CDR3aa: CASSYSEGSTDTQYF

abundance: -
j_gene: TRBJ2-7
d_gene: TRBD2
v_gene: TRBV18
CDR3nt: TGTGCCAGCTCACCAAGGCGCACTAGCGGGATTAACGAGCAGTACTTC
CDR3aa: CASSPRRTSGINEQYF

abundance: -
j_gene: TRBJ1-4
d_gene: TRBD1
v_gene: TRBV9
CDR3nt: TGTGCCAGCAGCGTAGGCAGCAGGGGGGAAAAACTGTTTTTT
CDR3aa: CASSVGSRGEKLFF

abundance: -
j_gene: TRBJ2-4
d_gene: -
v_gene: TRBV28
CDR3nt: TGTGCCAGCACCCCGAGGGCTAGGTCGTATGAGGGGCTAGCCAAAAACATTCAGTACTTC
CDR3aa: CASTPRARSYEGLAKNIQYF

abundance: -
j_gene: TRBJ2-2
d_gene: TRBD2
v_gene: TRBV10-2
CDR3nt: TGCGCCAGCAACCTAGCGGGAGCGTGGACCGGGGAGCTGTTTTTT
CDR3aa: CASNLAGAWTGELFF

abundance: -
j_gene: TRBJ2-7
d_gene: TRBD1
v_gene: TRBV19
CDR3nt: TGTGCCAGTAGTCCGACAGGGCTTGTGGGCTACGAGCAGTACTTC
CDR3aa: CASSPTGLVGYEQYF

abundance: -
j_gene: TRBJ2-7
d_gene: TRBD2
v_gene: TRBV5-1
CDR3nt: TGCGCCAGCAGCTGGGGGGGACTAGCGGATTCCTACGAGCAGTACTTC
CDR3aa: CASSWGGLADSYEQYF

abundance: -
j_gene: TRBJ2-7
d_gene: TRBD1
v_gene: TRBV14
CDR3nt: TGTGCCAGCAGCCAAGCAGCACAGGGGGCCTACGAGCAGTACTTC
CDR3aa: CASSQAAQGAYEQYF

abundance: -
j_gene: TRBJ2-3
d_gene: TRBD1
v_gene: TRBV30
CDR3nt: TGTGCCTGGGGGACAGGGGCAGATACGCAGTATTTT
CDR3aa: CAWGTGADTQYF

abundance: -
j_gene: TRBJ1-2
d_gene: -
v_gene: TRBV28
CDR3nt: TGTGCCAGCAGTCCCCCCCGGATCTATGGCTACACCTTC
CDR3aa: CASSPPRIYGYTF

abundance: once
j_gene: TRBJ1-4
d_gene: TRBD1
v_gene: TRBV5-5
CDR3nt: TGTGCCAGCAGCTTGGAGTTTCAGGGGGGTAGCGAAAAACTGTTTTTT
CDR3aa: CASSLEFQGGSEKLFF

abundance: once
j_gene: TRBJ2-3
d_gene: -
v_gene: TRBV2
CDR3nt: TGTGCCAGCAGTAGGGACCAACCTAGCACAGATACGCAGTATTTT
CDR3aa: CASSRDQPSTDTQYF

abundance: -
j_gene: TRBJ2-5
d_gene: -
v_gene: TRBV6-5
CDR3nt: TGTGCCAGCAGAAAGATGGGCCCCGGGGCCCAGTACTTC
CDR3aa: CASRKMGPGAQYF

abundance: -
j_gene: TRBJ2-1
d_gene: -
v_gene: TRBV5-4
CDR3nt: TGTGCCAGCAGCTTCCGGTCGAGCTCCTACAATGAGCAGTTCTTC
CDR3aa: CASSFRSSSYNEQFF

abundance: -
j_gene: TRBJ1-3
d_gene: TRBD1
v_gene: TRBV2
CDR3nt: TGTGCCAGCAGTGTCAATCTGCCGGGACAGGGATCCTCTGGAAACACCATATATTTT
CDR3aa: CASSVNLPGQGSSGNTIYF

abundance: -
j_gene: TRBJ1-1
d_gene: -
v_gene: TRBV6-1
CDR3nt: TGTGCCAGCAGTGAGAGGGGGAACACTGAAGCTTTCTTT
CDR3aa: CASSERGNTEAFF

abundance: -
j_gene: TRBJ2-6
d_gene: -
v_gene: TRBV2
CDR3nt: TGTGCCAGCAGTACCAGCTCTGGGGCCAACGTCCTGACTTTC
CDR3aa: CASSTSSGANVLTF

abundance: -
j_gene: TRBJ2-2
d_gene: TRBD1
v_gene: TRBV13
CDR3nt: TGTGCCAGCAGCTTACGCGCAGGGGGTCCCCCCGGGGAGCTGTTTTTT
CDR3aa: CASSLRAGGPPGELFF

abundance: -
j_gene: TRBJ2-6
d_gene: -
v_gene: TRBV7-9
CDR3nt: TGTGCCAGCGCCCGGCGAGGTGTCTCTGGGGCCAACGTCCTGACTTTC
CDR3aa: CASARRGVSGANVLTF

abundance: -
j_gene: TRBJ2-5
d_gene: TRBD2
v_gene: TRBV28
CDR3nt: TGTGCCAGCCTAGCGGCAGGTTTAGGGACCCAGTACTTC
CDR3aa: CASLAAGLGTQYF

abundance: -
j_gene: TRBJ2-7
d_gene: TRBD1
v_gene: TRBV7-6
CDR3nt: TGTGCCAGCAGCCGGGGGGACAGGGACTACGAGCAGTACTTC
CDR3aa: CASSRGDRDYEQYF

abundance: -
j_gene: TRBJ2-5
d_gene: TRBD1
v_gene: TRBV28
CDR3nt: TGTGCCAGCAGGGGACAGGTGAACCAAGAGACCCAGTACTTC
CDR3aa: CASRGQVNQETQYF

abundance: -
j_gene: TRBJ2-7
d_gene: -
v_gene: TRBV10-3
CDR3nt: TGTGCCATCAGTGAGTCGGAGACGGTCTCCTACGAGCAGTACTTC
CDR3aa: CAISESETVSYEQYF

abundance: -
j_gene: TRBJ2-7
d_gene: -
v_gene: TRBV5-4
CDR3nt: TGTGCCAGCAGCTTGGTTTCGGGGTCCTTCTCCTACGAGCAGTACTTC
CDR3aa: CASSLVSGSFSYEQYF

abundance: -
j_gene: TRBJ2-1
d_gene: TRBD2
v_gene: TRBV6-6
CDR3nt: TGTGCCAGCAGTTCACTACTAGCGGGAGGTTCCCATGAGCAGTTCTTC
CDR3aa: CASSSLLAGGSHEQFF

abundance: -
j_gene: TRBJ2-3
d_gene: -
v_gene: TRBV27
CDR3nt: TGTGCCAGCAGCCACAGACTAGTGGCAGATACGCAGTATTTT
CDR3aa: CASSHRLVADTQYF

abundance: -
j_gene: TRBJ2-1
d_gene: -
v_gene: TRBV6-6
CDR3nt: TGTGCCAGCAGTTACCGGGCTAGCGAGGGTAATGAGCAGTTCTTC
CDR3aa: CASSYRASEGNEQFF

abundance: -
j_gene: TRBJ2-3
d_gene: -
v_gene: TRBV4-2
CDR3nt: TGTGCCAGCAGCCTTCAACATCACACAGATACGCAGTATTTT
CDR3aa: CASSLQHHTDTQYF

abundance: -
j_gene: TRBJ2-1
d_gene: -
v_gene: TRBV6-5
CDR3nt: TGTGCCAGCACCAAACCCGGGACCGAAGAGCAGTTCTTC
CDR3aa: CASTKPGTEEQFF

abundance: -
j_gene: TRBJ1-5
d_gene: -
v_gene: TRBV30
CDR3nt: TGTGCCTGGAGTGGGACTCTAAGCAATCAGCCCCAGCATTTT
CDR3aa: CAWSGTLSNQPQHF

abundance: -
j_gene: TRBJ2-1
d_gene: TRBD2
v_gene: TRBV6-4
CDR3nt: TGTGCCAGCAGCCGACTAGCGGGGGCCTACAATGAGCAGTTCTTC
CDR3aa: CASSRLAGAYNEQFF

abundance: -
j_gene: TRBJ2-3
d_gene: TRBD2
v_gene: TRBV7-9
CDR3nt: TGTGCCAGCAGGCACGCGCTAGCGGGCACAGATACGCAGTATTTT
CDR3aa: CASRHALAGTDTQYF

abundance: -
j_gene: TRBJ1-5
d_gene: -
v_gene: TRBV19
CDR3nt: TGTGCCAGTACCTCCGGGACACTTGAGAATCAGCCCCAGCATTTT
CDR3aa: CASTSGTLENQPQHF

abundance: -
j_gene: TRBJ2-3
d_gene: TRBD2
v_gene: TRBV28
CDR3nt: TGTGCCAGCAGTCCCGGGACTAGCGGGAGGGGAGATACGCAGTATTTT
CDR3aa: CASSPGTSGRGDTQYF

abundance: -
j_gene: TRBJ2-5
d_gene: -
v_gene: TRBV5-1
CDR3nt: TGCGCCAGCAGTTCAGGGATGACGCAAGAGACCCAGTACTTC
CDR3aa: CASSSGMTQETQYF

abundance: -
j_gene: TRBJ2-6
d_gene: -
v_gene: TRBV28
CDR3nt: TGTGCCAGCAGTCGACCTCAGGGGTCTGGGGCCAACGTCCTGACTTTC
CDR3aa: CASSRPQGSGANVLTF

abundance: -
j_gene: TRBJ2-3
d_gene: -
v_gene: TRBV5-1
CDR3nt: TGCGCCAGCAGCTCGACAGGAGGAGATACGCAGTATTTT
CDR3aa: CASSSTGGDTQYF

abundance: -
j_gene: TRBJ2-5
d_gene: TRBD1
v_gene: TRBV7-9
CDR3nt: TGTGCCAGCAGCCGACAGGGGAACCAAGAGACCCAGTACTTC
CDR3aa: CASSRQGNQETQYF

abundance: -
j_gene: TRBJ2-5
d_gene: TRBD2
v_gene: TRBV7-9
CDR3nt: TGTGCCAGCAGCTTAGGAAGGACTAGCGGGATAGAGACCCAGTACTTC
CDR3aa: CASSLGRTSGIETQYF